This TCR beta chain was obtained from a study of radiation and T cells in renal cell carcinoma. On this clone: The antigen is not known.

Time point noted: blood 2 weeks post-SBRT. The sample's treatment: 15 Gy SBRT to primary tumor, nephrectomy 4 weeks later. Clear cell pathology was present in this patient's renal cell carcinoma. Broader study findings: Pretreatment tumor biopsies were lacking, so baseline clonotypes are unknown.

Profiling relied on immunoSEQ multiplex PCR, and the TCRdb table lists in-frame clones only, not all of them. Of around 80,000 clones listed, 82% are singletons. The germline V gene encodes CDR1 SGHRS and CDR2 YFSETQ. This CDR3 spans 14 amino acids. V lost 4 bases and J lost 0, with 11 bases in between. The chain carries TRBV5-1 and TRBJ2-7; possible D gene TRBD1, 5 bases. This TCR came from a man between 60 and 75 years old with renal cell carcinoma. The starting material was blood, obtained from a patient whose treatment included radiotherapy and nephrectomy. The CDR3 DNA reads TGCGCCAGCAGCCCCCAGGGCAGCTCCTACGAGCAGTACTTC. It specifies CASSPQGSSYEQYF. Drawing the rest from reference TRBV5-1 and TRBJ2-7, the complete variable domain is KAGVTQTPRYLIKTRGQQVTLSCSPISGHRSVSWYQQTPGQGLQFLFEYFSETQRNKGNFPGRFSGRQFSNSRSEMNVSTLELGDSALYLCASSPQGSSYEQYFGPGTRLTVT.